This T cell receptor beta chain was documented in a study of T cell responses to AZD1222 COVID-19 vaccine. Broader study findings: It was only after the peak T cell response that any repertoires were sampled. Spike-spanning, vaccine-associated CD4 TCRs were dominant at 160-218 and 743-854.

V was shortened by 3 bases and J by 5 bases, with 10 bases between the two germline ends. There are 14 residues in the CDR3. Germline V gene lookup returns CDR1 SGHAT and CDR2 FQNNGV. Produced via immunoSEQ multiplex PCR; TCRdb's table is partial and in-frame only. The table lists approximately 130,000 clones, about 90% of them singletons. As concerns this clone: Its antigen is unknown.

This TCR was recovered from an adult in good health. This rearrangement joins TRBV11-2 to TRBJ2-2; the D is unclear. The sample in question was peripheral blood, obtained on day 0 of AZD1222 vaccination. The CDR3, as DNA: TGTGCCAGCAGCTTCGGACCAGGTACCGGGGAGCTGTTTTTT. Its translation: CASSFGPGTGELFF.